A single T cell receptor beta chain is shown here with its context. What it binds is unknown. These data belong to a study of T cells expressing NK-cell markers. Study at large: Seven of the eight sequenced donors were HCMV-seropositive; one was seronegative.

General observations from the study: The leading position in the CD3+CD56-NKG2C+ fraction of a handful of donors also went to these clonotypes. HCMV specificity of expanded NKG2C+ T cell clones remained unclear.

The CDR3 contains 12 residues. The germline V gene encodes CDR1 DFQATT and CDR2 SNEGSKA (reference sequence). After re-calling the 5' RACE reads, TCRdb lists one entry per CDR3 protein, DNA absent. Listed are approximately 150,000 distinct CDR3 sequences; 10% to 15% falls within the top ten. The chain joins TRBV20-1 to TRBJ2-1; TCRdb's D call of TRBD2 is untestable without DNA. Sequenced: blood T cells: a sorted CD56 or NKG2C T cell subset, CD4+ or CD8+ T cells, or bulk PBMC T cells (not recorded which). The clonotype comes from a man aged 18 to 30 in good health. The CDR3 is CSARGGRTEQFF.